This T cell receptor (beta chain) appears in the sequencing data of a study of persistence of HIV-infected CD4 T cells. Cells were stimulated with CMV-infected fibroblast lysates at approximately 10 ug/mL. CD40L/CD69 double-negative CD45RO-high memory CD4+ T cells were collected. The libraries were made with immunoSEQ version 4 in survey mode. Only in-frame clones appear in the TCRdb table, and some are missing; sequencing was by immunoSEQ multiplex PCR. The table includes roughly 34,000 clones, 82% detected once. This clone was counted a few times. Its antigen is not identified. CDR1 is LNHDA and CDR2 is SQIVND in the germline V gene (reference sequence). The length of the CDR3 is 16 residues. The V gene lost 4 bases and the J gene lost 4 bases, with 19 bases spanning the gap.

Sequencing was performed on CD4+ T cells sorted from PBMCs after 18-hour stimulation, taken from a patient who received antiretroviral therapy. J is TRBJ1-1 and V is TRBV19, with D possibly matching TRBD1 (5 bases). The receptor's source is an adult woman with HIV who was CMV-seropositive. The CDR3 region has the DNA TGTGCCAGTAGTAATGCGGGGGTAGTGTTCGGCACTGAAGCTTTCTTT. Translation: CASSNAGVVFGTEAFF.